This T cell receptor (beta chain) was identified during a study of blood T cell repertoires in COVID-19. The CDR3 loop spans 15 amino acids. Deletions cut 1 base from V and 5 bases from J, with 15 bases between. Per the germline V gene, CDR1 is SGDLS and CDR2 is YYNGEE. Repertoires were generated with immunoSEQ multiplex PCR, while TCRdb's copy carries only in-frame clones and drops some. The sample holds roughly 270,000 clones, over 75% seen once. This clone was seen more than once but under ten times. The TCR sequence derives from a man between 18 and 35 years old with active or convalescent COVID-19. This chain joins TRBV9 and TRBJ1-1; no firm D call. What was sequenced was peripheral blood. CDR3 DNA sequence: TGTGCCAGCAGCGTATTAACAGAGCTTGAGACTGAAGCTTTCTTT. This encodes CASSVLTELETEAFF. The full variable domain, in which reference TRBV9 and TRBJ1-1 provide the parts outside the CDR3, is DSGVTQTPKHLITATGQRVTLRCSPRSGDLSVYWYQQSLDQGLQFLIQYYNGEERAKGNILERFSAQQFPDLHSELNLSSLELGDSALYFCASSVLTELETEAFFGQGTRLTVV.